This T cell receptor beta chain derives from a study of regulatory T cells in long-lasting Graves disease (dated by TCRdb to about 2021). About the study as a whole: To count as having persistent Graves' disease, a patient had to have received antithyroid drug treatment for over 5 years with TSH receptor autoantibodies remaining persistently positive. Persistent Graves' disease patients were compared with newly diagnosed Graves' disease patients by peripheral blood TCR sequencing and RNA sequencing. The study took place in China and was registered as a clinical trial. A total of around 35 samples were covered by TCR sequencing, comprising some 13 persistent and about 20 newly diagnosed Graves' disease patients. Persistent Graves' disease patients in the clinical cohort had taken antithyroid drugs for approximately 9.5 years on average.

Receptors were amplified or captured by multiplex PCR. Sequencing took place on an Illumina HiSeq 4000. To build TCR beta libraries, CDR3 regions were amplified by Arm-PCR using iRepertoire HTBI primers. Before sequencing, the PCR products went through gel purification. The paper's processing steps were these. Across samples, about 63 TRBV and 13 to 15 TRBJ segments were identified and used for gene usage analysis of CDR3 amino acid clonotypes. COPE and FqMerger were used to merge filtered high-quality paired reads into contigs. BLAST was used to align contigs to IMGT TRBV, TRBD and TRBJ reference genes, with CDR3 defined following IMGT. Any clonotype with a frequency above 0.1% was counted as a highly expanded clone. Repertoire diversity was measured by Shannon entropy, and V-J evenness by the Gini coefficient. A clonotype was considered public if more than one individual shared it. TCRdb took the public reads, trimmed them with fastp at Q25, ran MiXCR for clone calling and kept in-frame beta chains. Identical CDR3 protein sequences are pooled into one entry, listed with their most common genes and DNA. TCRdb's processing, not the study's, gives the V and J calls here. The sample includes 400,000 to 450,000 distinct CDR3 sequences, with 20% to 25% observed a single time. 26% of the sample is in the top ten clones.

The time point label, read with the paper, signifies: persistent/refractory GD, antithyroid drugs over 5 years with positive TRAb. RNA was extracted from PBMCs in TRIzol for both TCR sequencing and RNA sequencing. The diagnosis of Graves' disease was made according to American Thyroid Association guidelines. Recruitment of patients was carried out at an endocrinology department in Xi'an, China. Each patient gave about 8.1 milliliters of peripheral blood, collected in an EDTA anticoagulant tube. Ficoll Paque Plus density gradient separation was used to isolate PBMCs, and no further T cell sorting was performed. An Agilent 2100 Bioanalyzer and agarose gel were used to check RNA quality, while a NanoDrop 2000 measured RNA concentration. Worth noting for this clonotype: It lacks a known antigen. No base quality values were provided; no much bigger clone lies one nucleotide off.

Broad study findings and their caveats: Sequencing and analysis were limited to the TCR beta chain. The study examined only peripheral blood because the primary lesion, thyroid tissue, could not be accessed. The authors acknowledged the small sample size as a limitation that may reduce accuracy. More public clonotypes were shared among persistent patients (2,741) than among newly diagnosed patients (966). Compared with newly diagnosed patients, persistent Graves' disease patients had lower TCR Shannon entropy and fewer highly expanded clones, which suggests clonal expansion.

This sample comprised peripheral blood mononuclear cells (PBMCs), obtained when the disease was refractory, from a patient treated with antithyroid drugs. This receptor was taken from a female donor with Graves disease.

The DNA sequence follows: TGTGCCAGTAGTTCCAGGGGGCGTAACTATGGCTACACCTTC. The translation is CASSSRGRNYGYTF. The chain was built from TRBV19 and TRBJ1-2; TRBD1 aligns with 8 central bases. Spanning cysteine to phenylalanine, the CDR3 consists of 14 amino acids. This entry keeps only the CDR3 DNA: 42 bases, framed from base 1. Taken from the germline V gene (reference sequence), the CDR1 and CDR2 loops are LNHDA and SQIVND. At the junction V is shortened by 5 bases and J by 1 base; bases outside the gene matches: 3.